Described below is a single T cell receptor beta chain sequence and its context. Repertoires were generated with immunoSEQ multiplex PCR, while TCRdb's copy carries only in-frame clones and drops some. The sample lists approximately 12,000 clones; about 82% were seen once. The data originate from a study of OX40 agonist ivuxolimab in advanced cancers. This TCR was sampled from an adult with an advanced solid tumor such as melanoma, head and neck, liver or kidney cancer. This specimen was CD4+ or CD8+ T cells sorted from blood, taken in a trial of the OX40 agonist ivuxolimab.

In DNA, the CDR3 is TGTGCCAGCAGCTTAGGGGCGGAGAGCTCCTACAATGAGCAGTTCTTC. This translates into CASSLGAESSYNEQFF. This chain uses TRBV7-3 with TRBJ2-1; D perhaps matches TRBD1 (5 bases). The V gene's germline CDR1 is SGHTA and CDR2 FQGTGA. This CDR3 contains 16 residues. Trimming left V 2 bases short and J 0 bases short, with 11 bases between.